This T cell receptor beta chain was observed in a study of blood T cell repertoires in COVID-19. Seattle enrolled patients during active infection and tracked them longitudinally. The CDR3 length is 11 residues. V lost 3 bases and J 5 bases, leaving 7 bases between the germline ends. Germline values: CDR1 DFQATT, CDR2 SNEGSKA (reference sequence). Per the authors' pipeline: The authors estimated nucleated cell counts from reference gene primer amplification. Clones were read by immunoSEQ multiplex PCR, and TCRdb kept only the in-frame ones, dropping some. V and J calls and clone size are copied from that table; D and trimming were computed from the DNA. The repertoire has some 180,000 clones, 70% to 90% of them found once; the top ten carry 2.5% to 3%.

Sequencing input: peripheral blood. The rearrangement links TRBV20-1 to TRBJ2-5; no definite D call. The clonotype originates from a woman of 80 years or more with COVID-19, enrolled during active disease. CDR3 bases: TGCAGTGCTAGGCAGGCGGAGACCCAGTACTTC. Amino acids: CSARQAETQYF.